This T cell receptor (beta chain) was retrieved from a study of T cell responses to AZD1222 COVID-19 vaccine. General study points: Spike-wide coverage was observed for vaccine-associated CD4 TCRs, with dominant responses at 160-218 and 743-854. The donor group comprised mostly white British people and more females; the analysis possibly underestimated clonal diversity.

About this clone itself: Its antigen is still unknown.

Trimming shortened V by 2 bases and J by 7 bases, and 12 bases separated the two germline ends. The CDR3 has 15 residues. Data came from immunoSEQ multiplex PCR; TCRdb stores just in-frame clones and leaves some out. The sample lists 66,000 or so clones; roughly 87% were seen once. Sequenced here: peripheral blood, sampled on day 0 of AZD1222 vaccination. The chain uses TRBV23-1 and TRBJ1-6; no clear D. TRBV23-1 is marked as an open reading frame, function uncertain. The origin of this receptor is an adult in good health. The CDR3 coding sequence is TGCGCCAGCAGTCAAAGCCGGGGTAAGAATTCACCCCTCCACTTT. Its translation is CASSQSRGKNSPLHF.